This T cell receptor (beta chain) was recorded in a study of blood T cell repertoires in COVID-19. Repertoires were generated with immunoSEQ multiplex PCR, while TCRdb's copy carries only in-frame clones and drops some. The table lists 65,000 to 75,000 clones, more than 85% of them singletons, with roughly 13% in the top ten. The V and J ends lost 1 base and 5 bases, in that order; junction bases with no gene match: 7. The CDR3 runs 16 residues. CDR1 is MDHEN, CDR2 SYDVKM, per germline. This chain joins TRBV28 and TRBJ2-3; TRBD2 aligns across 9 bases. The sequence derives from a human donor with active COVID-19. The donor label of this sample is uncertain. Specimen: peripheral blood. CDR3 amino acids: CASSLSLAGSLDTQYF. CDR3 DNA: TGTGCCAGCAGTTTATCCCTAGCGGGGTCATTAGATACGCAGTATTTT.